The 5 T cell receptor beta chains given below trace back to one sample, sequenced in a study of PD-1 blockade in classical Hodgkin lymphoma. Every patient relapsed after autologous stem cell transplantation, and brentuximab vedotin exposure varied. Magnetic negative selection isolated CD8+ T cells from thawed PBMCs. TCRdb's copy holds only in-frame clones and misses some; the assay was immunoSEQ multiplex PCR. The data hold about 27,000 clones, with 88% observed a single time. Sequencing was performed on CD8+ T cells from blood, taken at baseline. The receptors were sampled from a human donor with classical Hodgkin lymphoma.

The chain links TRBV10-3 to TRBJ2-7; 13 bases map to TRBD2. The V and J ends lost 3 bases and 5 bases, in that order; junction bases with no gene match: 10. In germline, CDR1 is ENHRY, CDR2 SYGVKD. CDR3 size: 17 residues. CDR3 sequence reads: CAISEGELAGGPHEQYF. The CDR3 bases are TGTGCCATCAGTGAAGGGGAACTAGCGGGAGGGCCCCACGAGCAGTACTTC.

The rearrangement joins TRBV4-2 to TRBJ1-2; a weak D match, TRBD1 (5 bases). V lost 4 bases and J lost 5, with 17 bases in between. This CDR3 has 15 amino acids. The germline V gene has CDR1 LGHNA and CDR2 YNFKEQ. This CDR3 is CASSRRGPGTYGYTF. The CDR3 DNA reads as TGTGCCAGCAGCCGCCGGGGCCCGGGGACTTATGGCTACACCTTC.

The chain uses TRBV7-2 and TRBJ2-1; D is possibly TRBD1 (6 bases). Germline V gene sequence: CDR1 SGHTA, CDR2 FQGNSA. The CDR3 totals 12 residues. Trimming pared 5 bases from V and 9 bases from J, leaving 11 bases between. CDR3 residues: CASSRDKFEQFF. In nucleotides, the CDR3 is TGTGCCAGCAGCCGGGACAAATTTGAGCAGTTCTTC.

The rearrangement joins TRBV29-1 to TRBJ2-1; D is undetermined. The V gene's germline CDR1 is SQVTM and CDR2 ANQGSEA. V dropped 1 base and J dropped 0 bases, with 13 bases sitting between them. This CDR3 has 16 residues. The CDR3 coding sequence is TGCAGCGTTGAAGTGGGCGGCAGGAGCTCCTACAATGAGCAGTTCTTC. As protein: CSVEVGGRSSYNEQFF.

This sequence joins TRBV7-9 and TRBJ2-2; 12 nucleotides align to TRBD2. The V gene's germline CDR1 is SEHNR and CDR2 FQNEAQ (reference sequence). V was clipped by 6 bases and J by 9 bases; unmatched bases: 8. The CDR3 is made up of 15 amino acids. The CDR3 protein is CASRESSGRGRELFF. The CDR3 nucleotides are TGTGCCAGCAGGGAATCTAGCGGGAGGGGCCGGGAGCTGTTTTTT.